The 32 T cell receptor beta chains below come from one sample, sequenced in a study of cytomegalovirus exposure and HLA in healthy donors. PCR involved 60 Vbeta and 13 Jbeta primers. Sequencing was performed with immunoSEQ multiplex PCR; in TCRdb, only in-frame clones are kept and a portion is missing. This sample carries 200,000 to 250,000 clones, 77% of them seen once, and the ten largest clones take 2.5% to 3.5%. The sequenced sample consisted of PBMCs. These TCRs come from a woman between 55 and 75 years old in good health and CMV-seropositive.

The chain uses TRBV5-1 and TRBJ2-1; 10 bases line up with TRBD2. The length of the CDR3 is 14 residues. Germline-derived CDR1 and CDR2 are SGHRS and YFSETQ. V lost 4 bases to trimming and J lost 4 bases; unmatched junction nucleotides: 2. The CDR3 DNA reads as TGCGCCAGCAGCGCTAGCGGGAGTTACAATGAGCAGTTCTTC. As protein: CASSASGSYNEQFF.

This clone appeared a single time. The chain has TRBV5-4 and TRBJ1-4; 11 bases match TRBD1. With 4 bases clipped from V and 8 bases from J, the junction kept 10 bases outside the gene matches. The CDR3 sequence is 16 residues long. Germline lookup yields CDR1 SGHNT and CDR2 YYREEE (reference sequence). The DNA for the CDR3 is TGTGCCAGCAGCCCACCTCCGGGACAGGGGGAGGAAAAACTGTTTTTT. Translated: CASSPPPGQGEEKLFF.

The V and J genes are TRBV29-1 and TRBJ2-7; D remains ambiguous. The CDR3 has 13 amino acids. From germline, CDR1 is SQVTM and CDR2 ANQGSEA. Trimming shortened V by 6 bases and J by 2 bases, and 14 bases separated the two germline ends. CDR3 DNA sequence: TGCAGCGTCCAATGGAGAGACCCCTACGAGCAGTACTTC. The encoded protein is CSVQWRDPYEQYF.

DNA of the CDR3: TGTGCCAGTAAACGGGACAGCTATGGCTACACCTTC. This encodes CASKRDSYGYTF. The rearrangement joins TRBV5-6 to TRBJ1-2; 7 positions agree with TRBD1. Germline V CDR1 and CDR2: SGHDT, YYEEEE. The CDR3 consists of 12 residues. V was clipped by 8 bases and J by 4 bases; unmatched bases: 5.

The J gene is TRBJ2-1, the V gene TRBV7-2; D may be TRBD2 (6 bases). Germline CDR1 is SGHTA and CDR2 is FQGNSA. V lost 6 bases, J lost 7 bases, and 13 bases lay in between. The CDR3 extends over 13 amino acids. The DNA of the CDR3 is TGTGCCAGCAGGTTAAGGGCGGGGAATGAGCAGTTCTTC. Translation: CASRLRAGNEQFF.

This chain connects TRBV18 to TRBJ2-7; possibly TRBD1 for D (5 bases). Per the germline V gene, CDR1 is KGHSH and CDR2 is LQKENI. The CDR3 contains 14 residues. Trimming stripped 0 bases from V and 5 bases from J, with 11 bases between. CDR3 in DNA: TGTGCCAGCTCACCACCACAGGATCGGGACGAGCAGTACTTC. It is translated as CASSPPQDRDEQYF. The full variable domain, rest sourced from reference TRBV18 and TRBJ2-7, is NAGVMQNPRHLVRRRGQEARLRCSPMKGHSHVYWYRQLPEEGLKFMVYLQKENIIDESGMPKERFSAEFPKEGPSILRIQQVVRGDSAAYFCASSPPQDRDEQYFGPGTRLTVT.

V and J are TRBV7-9 and TRBJ2-7; 8 nucleotides align to TRBD1. The CDR3 has 14 amino acids. CDR1 is SEHNR and CDR2 is FQNEAQ in the germline V gene (reference sequence). With 5 bases clipped from V and 7 bases from J, the junction kept 10 bases outside the gene matches. The CDR3 DNA reads TGTGCCAGCAGCGAACAGGGGGTCGCCGGGGAGCAGTACTTC. As protein: CASSEQGVAGEQYF.

This chain joins TRBV5-4 and TRBJ1-1; 12 nucleotides agree with TRBD1. The CDR3 covers 17 residues. The V gene's germline CDR1 is SGHNT and CDR2 YYREEE (reference sequence). The V segment lost 0 bases and the J segment 5 bases; nucleotides outside the gene matches: 8. The CDR3 is CASSLAPGQGAGTEAFF. The DNA of the CDR3 is TGTGCCAGCAGCTTGGCCCCGGGACAGGGGGCTGGGACTGAAGCTTTCTTT.

The genes are TRBV7-9 and TRBJ1-1; D not resolved. Germline CDR1 is SEHNR and CDR2 is FQNEAQ (reference sequence). V was shortened by 2 bases and J by 3 bases, with 7 bases between the two germline ends. The length of the CDR3 is 13 residues. Here the CDR3 DNA reads TGTGCCAGCAGCTTATTATCGGACACTGAAGCTTTCTTT. Translating it yields CASSLLSDTEAFF.

V usage is TRBV29-1 and J usage is TRBJ2-1; 9 bases are a match to TRBD2. The V gene end was trimmed by 5 bases and the J gene end by 4 bases; junction bases not matched to a gene: 6. The CDR3 length is 14 residues. In germline, CDR1 is SQVTM, CDR2 ANQGSEA. The CDR3 protein is CSVRTSATYNEQFF. The CDR3 DNA reads as TGCAGCGTTAGGACTAGCGCGACGTACAATGAGCAGTTCTTC.

The CDR3 reads CASSLVGGAQDTQYF. CDR3 nucleotides: TGTGCCAGCAGCTTGGTAGGGGGGGCCCAAGATACGCAGTATTTT. V is TRBV7-8 and J is TRBJ2-3; a possible D gene is TRBD2 (7 bases). Trimming pared 3 bases from V and 5 bases from J, leaving 15 bases between. There are 15 residues in the CDR3. The V gene's germline CDR1 is SGHVS and CDR2 FQNEAQ.

Details on this clone: The sample has other DNA sequences that encode this CDR3 too. This rearrangement joins TRBV7-2 to TRBJ1-3; D remains unclear. The CDR3 length is 15 residues. Germline V lookup: CDR1 SGHTA, CDR2 FQGNSA. Trimming left V 0 bases short and J 2 bases short, with 8 bases between. The chain's CDR3 is CASSLALGAGNTIYF. As DNA, the CDR3 is TGTGCCAGCAGCTTAGCGCTCGGGGCTGGAAACACCATATATTTT.

The chain employs TRBV4-3 and TRBJ1-5; 7 nucleotides match TRBD1. The CDR3 is 15 residues long. The germline CDR1 and CDR2 sequences are LGHNA and YSLEER. Losses at the gene ends were 0 bases for V and 7 bases for J; bases not matched to a gene: 6. The CDR3 nucleotides are TGCGCCAGCAGCCAAGATCTGACAGGGTACCAGCCCCAGCATTTT. Protein: CASSQDLTGYQPQHF.

The chain couples TRBV5-1 to TRBJ2-2, with 7 bases lining up with TRBD1. Trimming cost V 1 base and J 6 bases; bases outside gene matches: 6. CDR3 length: 15 residues. CDR1 is SGHRS and CDR2 is YFSETQ in the germline V gene. The CDR3 region is CASSLQGVSAGELFF. The CDR3 DNA reads TGCGCCAGCAGCTTGCAGGGGGTTTCGGCCGGGGAGCTGTTTTTT.

The rearrangement joins TRBV10-2 to TRBJ1-5; possibly TRBD1 for D (6 bases). Germline assignment: CDR1 WSHSY and CDR2 SAAADI. The CDR3 length is 16 residues. V was pared by 6 bases and J by 3 bases, with 18 bases between. The CDR3 region has the DNA TGCGCCAGCAGGGATCGGGGGGCTGGGAACAATCAGCCCCAGCATTTT. Its translation: CASRDRGAGNNQPQHF.

V and J are TRBV6-6 and TRBJ1-4, with a possible D match to TRBD1 (5 bases). This CDR3 comprises 15 residues. With 0 bases removed from V and 6 bases from J, the gap between germline ends came to 11 bases. CDR1 MNHNY and CDR2 SVGAGI come from the germline V gene (reference sequence). The CDR3 reads CASSYSTGGDEKLFF. DNA for the CDR3: TGTGCCAGCAGTTACTCGACCGGGGGAGATGAAAAACTGTTTTTT.

This clone has a handful of counts. V and J are TRBV29-1 and TRBJ1-1; 9 bases line up with TRBD1. With 4 bases clipped from V and 10 bases from J, the junction kept 7 bases outside the gene matches. Germline V gives CDR1 SQVTM, CDR2 ANQGSEA. This CDR3 region has 12 residues. CDR3 nucleotides: TGCAGCGTTGCGGACAGGGGATCTGCAGCTTTCTTT. Residues: CSVADRGSAAFF.

The chain employs TRBV4-1 and TRBJ2-4, with 7 bases identical to TRBD1. V lost 2 bases to trimming and J lost 0 bases; unmatched junction nucleotides: 7. This CDR3 is built from 17 residues. The V gene's germline CDR1 is MGHRA and CDR2 YSYEKL. CDR3 sequence reads: CASSQYLQGLAKNIQYF. CDR3 in DNA: TGCGCCAGCAGCCAATACCTACAGGGGCTAGCCAAAAACATTCAGTACTTC.

J is TRBJ2-1 and V is TRBV5-4, with 8 bases lining up with TRBD2. CDR1 and CDR2 (germline): SGHNT, YYREEE (reference sequence). J gave up 2 bases and V 4 bases, and 8 bases lay outside the gene matches. This CDR3 is built from 16 residues. The CDR3 loop is CASSLRGGATYNEQFF. Here the CDR3 DNA reads TGTGCCAGCAGCCTCCGGGGGGGGGCAACCTACAATGAGCAGTTCTTC.

The V gene is TRBV25-1, the J gene TRBJ2-7; TRBD1 matches 8 bases. Germline trimming cut 4 bases from V and 1 base from J; bases unmatched to any gene: 6. This CDR3 has 15 residues. CDR1 MGHDK and CDR2 SYGVNS come from the germline V gene. The CDR3 DNA follows: TGTGCCAGCAGTGCTGACAGGGGAAGTTCCTACGAGCAGTACTTC. Its translation is CASSADRGSSYEQYF.

Only a few counts were recorded for this clone. This chain joins TRBV5-4 and TRBJ2-7; the match to TRBD1 covers 7 bases. Germline lookup yields CDR1 SGHNT and CDR2 YYREEE (reference sequence). V was pared by 4 bases and J by 2 bases, with 3 bases of the junction left unmatched. The CDR3 loop spans 13 amino acids. The CDR3, as DNA: TGTGCCAGCAGCACGGACAGGACCTACGAGCAGTACTTC. It yields the protein CASSTDRTYEQYF.

CDR3 amino acids: CASSQSAGASGSYEQYF. For the CDR3, the DNA is TGCGCCAGCAGTCAATCGGCCGGGGCTAGCGGGAGCTACGAGCAGTACTTC. The V call is TRBV23-1, the J call TRBJ2-7; 10 bases are shared with TRBD2. TRBV23-1 is annotated as an ORF whose role is uncertain. The CDR3 loop spans 17 amino acids. Unmatched junction bases numbered 8, after V lost 0 bases and J lost 3 bases.

J is TRBJ2-2 and V is TRBV18; TRBD1 might be the D (6 bases). CDR3 length: 15 residues. Per the germline V gene, CDR1 is KGHSH and CDR2 is LQKENI. V dropped 3 bases and J dropped 3 bases, with 11 bases sitting between them. The CDR3 protein is CASSPGAGDTGELFF. The CDR3 region has the DNA TGTGCCAGCTCACCGGGGGCAGGGGACACCGGGGAGCTGTTTTTT.

This rearrangement joins TRBV7-9 to TRBJ2-3; D uncertain. Germline-derived CDR1 and CDR2 are SEHNR and FQNEAQ (reference sequence). This CDR3 has 13 amino acids. Trimming left V 6 bases short and J 8 bases short, with 15 bases between. The CDR3 sequence: CASSPQDLVTQYF. CDR3 bases: TGTGCCAGCAGTCCTCAGGATCTCGTTACGCAGTATTTT.

This chain joins TRBV5-1 and TRBJ2-5; possible D gene TRBD2, 6 bases. V shed 1 base and J shed 5 bases, with 18 bases lying between them. The CDR3 runs 16 residues. Germline lookup yields CDR1 SGHRS and CDR2 YFSETQ. For the CDR3, the DNA is TGCGCCAGCAGCTTGTGGGCAGGACTAATGGAGGAGACCCAGTACTTC. Amino acids: CASSLWAGLMEETQYF.

The chain employs TRBV4-1 and TRBJ1-2, with 8 bases that match TRBD1. The germline V gene encodes CDR1 MGHRA and CDR2 YSYEKL. The CDR3 covers 14 residues. V was clipped by 2 bases and J by 3 bases; unmatched bases: 2. CDR3: CASSQSDRDYGYTF. The CDR3 DNA reads as TGCGCCAGCAGCCAATCGGACAGGGACTATGGCTACACCTTC.

This clone was seen only a few times. The gene calls are TRBV28 and TRBJ1-4; D uncertain. Trimming pared 10 bases from V and 7 bases from J, leaving 19 bases between. CDR1 and CDR2 from the germline V gene are MDHEN and SYDVKM. The CDR3 has 14 amino acids. The CDR3 protein is CATIDRSFVEKLFF. In nucleotides, the CDR3 is TGTGCCACCATCGATAGGAGTTTTGTTGAAAAACTGTTTTTT. The whole variable domain, filled in from reference TRBV28 and TRBJ1-4, reads DVKVTQSSRYLVKRTGEKVFLECVQDMDHENMFWYRQDPGLGLRLIYFSYDVKMKEKGDIPEGYSVSREKKERFSLILESASTNQTSMYLCATIDRSFVEKLFFGSGTQLSVL.

The gene calls are TRBV28 and TRBJ1-2; D is possibly TRBD1 (5 bases). Germline CDR1 is MDHEN and CDR2 is SYDVKM. V was clipped by 2 bases and J by 8 bases, with 9 bases between them. The CDR3 is 12 amino acids. CDR3 DNA: TGTGCCAGCAGTTTAGCGGGGCTCGGCTACACCTTC. This sequence encodes CASSLAGLGYTF.

V is TRBV5-4 and J is TRBJ2-3; a weak D match, TRBD2 (6 bases). Trimming pared 4 bases from V and 9 bases from J, leaving 15 bases between. Looked up from germline, CDR1 is SGHNT and CDR2 is YYREEE (reference sequence). CDR3 length: 13 amino acids. CDR3 sequence reads: CASSRAPGETQYF. As DNA, the CDR3 is TGTGCCAGCAGCCGCGCACCGGGGGAAACGCAGTATTTT.

The chain couples TRBV5-1 to TRBJ2-7; 12 bases align to TRBD2. V lost 4 bases and J lost 3; bases outside the gene matches: 2. The CDR3 loop spans 14 amino acids. Germline assignment: CDR1 SGHRS and CDR2 YFSETQ. The CDR3 sequence: CASSETSGSYEQYF. The CDR3, as DNA: TGCGCCAGCAGCGAGACTAGCGGGAGCTACGAGCAGTACTTC.

This chain joins TRBV27 and TRBJ1-1; a weak D match, TRBD1 (5 bases). Germline assignment: CDR1 MNHEY and CDR2 SMNVEV (reference sequence). This CDR3 region has 13 residues. V lost 5 bases, J lost 3 bases, and 10 bases lay in between. The CDR3 nucleotides read TGTGCCAGCAGTCGGGCAGGGTACACTGAAGCTTTCTTT. Amino acid sequence: CASSRAGYTEAFF.

The rearrangement links TRBV11-2 to TRBJ2-3, with D possibly TRBD1 on 5 matching bases. The CDR3 consists of 18 residues. The ends were cut back, 0 bases at V and 2 bases at J, with 18 bases in the middle. CDR1 and CDR2 from the germline V gene are SGHAT and FQNNGV. The CDR3 DNA is TGTGCCAGCAGCTTAGATGGTCTGGGGCTTGGCAACACAGATACGCAGTATTTT. Translated, it gives CASSLDGLGLGNTDTQYF.